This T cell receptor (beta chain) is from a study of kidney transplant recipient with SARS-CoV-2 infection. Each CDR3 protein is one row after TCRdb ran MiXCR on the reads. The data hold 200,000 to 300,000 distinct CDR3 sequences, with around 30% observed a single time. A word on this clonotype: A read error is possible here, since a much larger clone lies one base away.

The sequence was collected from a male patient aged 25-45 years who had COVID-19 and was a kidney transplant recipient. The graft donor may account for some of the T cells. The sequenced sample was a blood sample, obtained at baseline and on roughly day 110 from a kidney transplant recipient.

CDR3 nucleotides: TGTGCCAGCAGCAAGGCCACTGAAGCTTTCTTT. Encoded protein: CASSKATEAFF. The chain couples TRBV2 to TRBJ1-1; no definite D call. This CDR3 has 11 amino acids. V was pared by 6 bases and J by 4 bases, with 6 bases between. Germline CDR1 SNHLY, CDR2 FYNNEI. The full variable domain, completed using reference TRBV2 and TRBJ1-1, is EPEVTQTPSHQVTQMGQEVILRCVPISNHLYFYWYRQILGQKVEFLVSFYNNEISEKSEIFDDQFSVERPDGSNFTLKIRSTKLEDSAMYFCASSKATEAFFGQGTRLTVV.